This TCR beta chain stems from a study of T-cell reconstitution after alpha-beta-depleted transplantation in children (dated by TCRdb to the mid-2010s). A note on the overall study: Using TCR repertoire profiling, the study followed T-cell immune reconstitution in a quantitative way in children after TCRalphabeta/CD19-depleted allogeneic hematopoietic cell transplantation. Findings and caveats that apply to the study as a whole: In some patients, the high TCRbeta diversity seen at day 60 was put down to recipient T cells and intrathymic progenitors that had survived conditioning. Over the following months the frequencies of hyperexpanded clones went down, and after one year T-cell counts and TCRbeta diversity were mostly credited to newly produced T cells. About two months after transplant, the apparently early recovery of alphabetaT-cell counts reportedly depended on just several hundred clones that had expanded rapidly and came from non-depleted graft cells.

This sample's treatment or condition label indicates: allogeneic hematopoietic cell transplantation with graft depleted of TCRalphabeta T cells and CD19 B cells. TCRalphabeta/CD19-depleted allogeneic hematopoietic cell grafts were given to the transplant recipients, all of whom were children. V loses 7 bases, J loses 0 bases, and the germline ends lie 16 bases apart. The CDR3 runs 15 amino acids, cysteine and phenylalanine included. Only the CDR3 part of the read is kept: 45 bases, read in frame from the first base. The germline V gene provides CDR1 SGHRS and CDR2 YFSETQ. Notes on this clonotype: Its antigen specificity is not known. No much larger clone is present one base from it, and per-base qualities are unavailable.

Library preparation employed PCR. Sequencing instrument: Illumina HiSeq 2500. TCR libraries were prepared with molecular barcoding, using unique molecular identifiers to normalize TCRbeta repertoire quantification. The public reads were reprocessed in TCRdb via fastp at Q25 and MiXCR, keeping in-frame beta chains. Duplicate CDR3 protein sequences are folded into a single record with the most common DNA and genes. The sample data list some 840,000 distinct CDR3 sequences, and about 15% of these were observed just once. The ten most abundant clones make up roughly 5% of the sample. The rearranged segments are TRBV5-1 and TRBJ1-1; the D gene is possibly TRBD1, with 5 bases matching. This clonotype originated in a male patient younger than 18 who had a stem cell transplant for acute lymphoblastic leukemia, so the T cells may come from the graft donor. This material consisted of PBMCs, mostly from graft donor cells, taken 360 days after TCRalphabeta/CD19-depleted stem cell transplant. The CDR3 here reads CASGLGTGMNTEAFF. The DNA sequence is given as TGCGCCAGCGGCCTTGGGACGGGGATGAACACTGAAGCTTTCTTT.